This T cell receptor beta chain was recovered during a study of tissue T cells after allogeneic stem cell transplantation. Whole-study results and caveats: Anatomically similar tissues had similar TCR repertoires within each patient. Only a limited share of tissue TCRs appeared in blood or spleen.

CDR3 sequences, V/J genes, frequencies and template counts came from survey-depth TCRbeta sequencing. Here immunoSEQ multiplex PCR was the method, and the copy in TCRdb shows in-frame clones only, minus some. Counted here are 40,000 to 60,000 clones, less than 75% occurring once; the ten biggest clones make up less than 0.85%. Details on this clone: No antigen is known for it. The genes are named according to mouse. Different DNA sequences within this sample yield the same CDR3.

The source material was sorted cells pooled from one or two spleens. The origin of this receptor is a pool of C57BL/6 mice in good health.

Partial CDR3 DNA: TGTGCAAGCAGCTTAGGAGGTGCAGAAACGCTGTAT. It yields the protein CASSLGGAETLY. The full CDR3 sequence reads CASSLGGAETLYF. The chain couples TRBV16 to TRBJ2-3; D is undetermined. The CDR3 is cut off 1 residue early in the read; its end comes from the germline J gene. Germline V gene sequence: CDR1 SGHSA, CDR2 FRNQAP. V was trimmed by 1 base and J by 1 base, leaving 3 bases between them. The CDR3 extends over 13 amino acids.